The present T cell receptor (beta chain) was sequenced within a study of blood T cell repertoires in COVID-19. V gave up 6 bases and J gave up 6 bases, with 9 bases separating them. The germline CDR1 and CDR2 sequences are SEHNR and FQNEAQ (reference sequence). The CDR3 contains 12 residues. The data were produced by immunoSEQ multiplex PCR, yet TCRdb's version contains in-frame clones alone and is incomplete. The data hold 110,000 to 150,000 clones, with about nine tenths observed a single time. The receptor was isolated from a man aged 50-59 years with active or convalescent COVID-19. Source material: peripheral blood. The gene calls are TRBV7-9 and TRBJ2-1, with D possibly TRBD2 on 6 matching bases. CDR3: CASRPTSNEQFF. The CDR3 region has the DNA TGTGCCAGCAGGCCGACTAGCAATGAGCAGTTCTTC. Variable domain in full (rest from reference TRBV7-9 and TRBJ2-1): DTGVSQNPRHKITKRGQNVTFRCDPISEHNRLYWYRQTLGQGPEFLTYFQNEAQLEKSRLLSDRFSAERPKGSFSTLEIQRTEQGDSAMYLCASRPTSNEQFFGPGTRLTVL.